This TCR beta chain was retrieved from a study of T cells in Graves' hyperthyroidism and ophthalmopathy. The study, taken as a whole, reports: Using 13 V-J features, a model discriminated ophthalmopathy from stable hyperthyroidism.

The CDR3 totals 14 residues. The V end was cut by 0 bases, the J end by 3 bases, with 11 bases between. Germline CDR1 and CDR2: DFQATT and SNEGSKA (reference sequence). Graves' hyperthyroidism qualified as stable when ophthalmopathy did not progress within 18 months. Patients with uncontrolled infections, other autoimmune diseases, pregnancy or lactation were excluded. Amplification yielded TCR beta CDR3 regions, with RNA transcripts as the source. A first-round RT-PCR of the TCR CDR3 used the HTBI primer set. TCRdb reprocessed the multiplex PCR reads via MiXCR and lists one record per CDR3 protein. Among about 680,000 distinct CDR3 sequences listed, roughly 32% were seen once. Concerning this clonotype: Its antigen is not identified.

Sequencing was done on a sample of blood. The rearrangement links TRBV20-1 to TRBJ2-5; maybe TRBD2 (6 bases). The receptor was derived from a woman in her forties with Graves' hyperthyroidism. The CDR3 region has the DNA TGCAGTGCTAGAGATGCGGCGGGGAAAGAGACCCAGTACTTC. Translated, it gives CSARDAAGKETQYF.